This T cell receptor (beta chain) is from a study of blood T cell repertoires in COVID-19. Participants reported their clinical history, and cohort assignment relied on those reports. Up to 2 weeks before entering the study, exposed participants had met a COVID-19 case. V dropped 4 bases and J dropped 1; count of bases not matched to a gene: 8. Germline CDR1 MDHEN, CDR2 SYDVKM. This CDR3 is built from 19 residues. Assay: immunoSEQ multiplex PCR; the TCRdb copy retains only in-frame clones and omits some. Of around 250,000 clones listed, approximately 89% were seen once; the top ten hold around 3.1%. The specimen was PBMCs or T cells enriched from blood (not recorded which). This clonotype was obtained from a woman between 40 and 55 years old who had been exposed to COVID-19. This chain connects TRBV28 to TRBJ2-3, with 16 bases identical to TRBD2. The CDR3 DNA reads TGTGCCAGCAGTTACCCGGGACTAGCGGGGGGGCCGGGCACAGATACGCAGTATTTT. Its protein product is CASSYPGLAGGPGTDTQYF.